The T cell receptor beta chain under discussion was sequenced for a study of beta chain features in type 1 diabetes. cDNA synthesis used the whole RNA isolate, giving expressed TCRB sequences. Sequencing was performed with immunoSEQ multiplex PCR; in TCRdb, only in-frame clones are kept and a portion is missing. The data show 620,000 or so clones, around 15% seen once. Overall study results and limits: Type 1 diabetes patients had moderately but significantly shorter TCRB CDR3s in all four CD4+ subsets. Compared with healthy donors, patients appeared to share more similar naive, central memory and regulatory TCRB repertoires.

Comment on this clone: The antigen remains unidentified. Within the sample, other DNA sequences also encode this same CDR3.

The source of this sequence is a young man in good health. Specimen: naive CD4+ T cells from blood.

The CDR3, as DNA: TGCAGTGCCGCTAGCACAGATACGCAGTATTTT. Translating gives CSAASTDTQYF. The chain has TRBV20-1 and TRBJ2-3; D is unresolved. The CDR3 consists of 11 residues. The germline V and J ends were trimmed by 6 bases and 0 bases, with 4 bases remaining between them. The germline V gene encodes CDR1 DFQATT and CDR2 SNEGSKA (reference sequence).